This is a list of T cell receptor beta chains from one sample in a study of cytomegalovirus exposure and HLA in healthy donors. TCRdb's table, derived via immunoSEQ multiplex PCR, lists solely in-frame clones and lacks some. Of some 200,000 clones detected, around 81% appear once; the ten largest clones hold roughly 2%. Input material: PBMCs. The receptors come from a woman aged 25 to 39 in good health and CMV-seronegative. Both conserved end residues are part of each CDR3. Each record gives: D gene, V gene, J gene, CDR3 protein. D genes are given only for firm matches.

>TRBD1|TRBV5-6|TRBJ2-6
CASSSRDRGVSGANVLTF
>-|TRBV28|TRBJ2-3
CASSLRHSVTDTQYF
>TRBD2|TRBV7-2|TRBJ2-1
CASSLVASGGPYNEQFF
>-|TRBV19|TRBJ2-1
CASISEGGRQFF
>TRBD2|TRBV7-9|TRBJ2-5
CASSNLAGGETQYF
>TRBD1|TRBV4-3|TRBJ2-2
CASSQVDPGTEVTGELFF
>TRBD1|TRBV2|TRBJ1-2
CASSTVQGGYGYTF
>-|TRBV19|TRBJ2-3
CASSTLTDTQYF
>TRBD1|TRBV4-1|TRBJ2-5
CASSFRDRDQETQYF
>-|TRBV9|TRBJ2-2
CASSVAVRGTIGGNRLNTGELFF
>-|TRBV4-3|TRBJ2-3
CASSHPTSDTQYF
>TRBD2|TRBV6-5|TRBJ2-3
CASMRGLLTDTQYF
>TRBD1|TRBV19|TRBJ2-5
CATQGASETQYF
>TRBD1|TRBV23-1|TRBJ2-5
CASRPRDRLRTGYGRETQYF
>TRBD1|TRBV7-9|TRBJ2-5
CASSTGQGGNQETQYF
>-|TRBV6-1|TRBJ1-4
CASSESGAGTEKLFF
>-|TRBV9|TRBJ1-2
CASLLRDFGYTF
>TRBD2|TRBV28|TRBJ2-7
CASSSLRGGIEVQYF
>TRBD2|TRBV27|-
CASSFQRGHEQYF
>TRBD2|TRBV5-6|TRBJ2-1
CASSHGVLALQFF
>TRBD1|TRBV27|TRBJ1-5
CASRPGTGVQPQHF
>TRBD1|TRBV9|TRBJ1-4
CASSGTGDLTTNEKLFF
>TRBD2|TRBV19|TRBJ2-7
CASSPQLAGPYEQYF
>TRBD1|TRBV5-4|TRBJ2-6
CASSGGGQGISGANVLTF
>-|TRBV6-5|TRBJ2-4
CAAALQGLKNIQYF
>-|TRBV18|TRBJ2-7
CASSPGGEPYSYEQYF
>TRBD1|TRBV18|TRBJ1-4
CASSPRQGQVNEKLFF
>-|TRBV5-6|TRBJ1-4
CASSLQGGSEKLFF
>-|TRBV27|TRBJ1-5
CASSSRFGNQPQHF
>TRBD2|TRBV9|TRBJ2-1
CASSERERDYNEQFF
>TRBD1|TRBV2|TRBJ1-6
CASRRTGGDSPLHF
>-|TRBV15|TRBJ2-2
CATSRDSVNTGELFF
>TRBD2|TRBV9|TRBJ2-3
CASSVGTSGGITDTQYF
>TRBD1|TRBV7-9|TRBJ1-1
CASSSLGTGNTEAFF
>TRBD1|TRBV2|TRBJ2-5
CASRETGGAETQYF
>-|TRBV7-9|TRBJ2-1
CASSLNRNNEQFF
>-|TRBV18|TRBJ2-3
CASSPRLLTDTQYF
>-|TRBV7-8|TRBJ2-1
CASSFKTRQYSYNEQFF
>-|TRBV9|TRBJ2-4
CASSVVLMAKNIQYF
>TRBD1|TRBV27|TRBJ2-7
CASSPRDRATDFHF
>TRBD2|TRBV19|TRBJ2-3
CASRRTSGSTDTQYF
>-|TRBV7-9|TRBJ1-2
CSSSSNSIYGYTF
>-|TRBV6-5|TRBJ2-7
CASSYSRPGEQYF
>-|TRBV5-1|TRBJ1-3
CASSSTVSGNTIYF